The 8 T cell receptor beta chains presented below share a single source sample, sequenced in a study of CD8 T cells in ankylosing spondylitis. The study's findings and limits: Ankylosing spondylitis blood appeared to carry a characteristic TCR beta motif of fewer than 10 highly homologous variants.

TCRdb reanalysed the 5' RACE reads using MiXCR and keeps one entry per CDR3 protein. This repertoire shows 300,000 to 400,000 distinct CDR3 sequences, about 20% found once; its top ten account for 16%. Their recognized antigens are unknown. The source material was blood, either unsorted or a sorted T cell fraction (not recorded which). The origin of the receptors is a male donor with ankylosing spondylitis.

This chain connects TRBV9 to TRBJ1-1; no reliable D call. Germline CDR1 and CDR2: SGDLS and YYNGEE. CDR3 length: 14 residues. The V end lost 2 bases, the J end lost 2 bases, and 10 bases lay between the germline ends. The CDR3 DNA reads TGTGCCAGCAGCGTCGTCAGCAGTAACACTGAAGCTTTCTTT. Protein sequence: CASSVVSSNTEAFF.

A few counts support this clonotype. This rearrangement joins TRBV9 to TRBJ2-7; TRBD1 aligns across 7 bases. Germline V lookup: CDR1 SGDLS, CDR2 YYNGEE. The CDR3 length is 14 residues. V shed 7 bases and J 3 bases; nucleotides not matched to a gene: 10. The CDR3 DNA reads TGTGCCAGCGCACCCGGGACAGTGAGCTACGAGCAGTACTTC. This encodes CASAPGTVSYEQYF.

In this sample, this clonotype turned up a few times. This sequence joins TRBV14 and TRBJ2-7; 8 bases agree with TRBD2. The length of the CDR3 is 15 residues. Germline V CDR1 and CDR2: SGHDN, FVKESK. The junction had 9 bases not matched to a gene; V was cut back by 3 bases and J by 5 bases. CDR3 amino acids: CASSQRGLGVDEQYF. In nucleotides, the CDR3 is TGTGCCAGCAGCCAGAGGGGACTAGGAGTTGACGAGCAGTACTTC.

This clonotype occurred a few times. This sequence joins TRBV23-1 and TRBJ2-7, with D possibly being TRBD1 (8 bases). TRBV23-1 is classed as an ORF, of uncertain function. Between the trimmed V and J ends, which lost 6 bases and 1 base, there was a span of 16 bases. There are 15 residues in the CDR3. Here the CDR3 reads CASRRQGRGSYEQYF. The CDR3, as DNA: TGCGCCAGCAGAAGACAGGGGAGGGGGTCCTACGAGCAGTACTTC.

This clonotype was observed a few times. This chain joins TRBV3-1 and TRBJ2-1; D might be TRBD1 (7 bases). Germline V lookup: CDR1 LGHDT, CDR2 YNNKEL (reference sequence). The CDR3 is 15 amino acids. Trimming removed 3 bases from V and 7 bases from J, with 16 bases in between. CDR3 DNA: TGTGCCAGCAGCCACCCCGCGGCAGGGGGGAATGAGCAGTTCTTC. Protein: CASSHPAAGGNEQFF.

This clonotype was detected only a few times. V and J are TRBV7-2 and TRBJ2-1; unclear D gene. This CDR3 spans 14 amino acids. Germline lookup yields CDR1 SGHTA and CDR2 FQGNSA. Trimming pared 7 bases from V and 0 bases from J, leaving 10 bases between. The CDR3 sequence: CASTRSTSYNEQFF. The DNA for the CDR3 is TGTGCCAGCACACGTTCTACCTCCTACAATGAGCAGTTCTTC.

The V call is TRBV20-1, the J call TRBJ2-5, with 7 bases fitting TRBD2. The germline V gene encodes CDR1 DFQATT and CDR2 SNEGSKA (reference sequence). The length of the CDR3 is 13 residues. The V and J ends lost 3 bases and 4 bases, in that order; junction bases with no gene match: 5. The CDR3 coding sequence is TGCAGTGCTAGCTTTGCGGGAGTAGAGACCCAGTACTTC. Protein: CSASFAGVETQYF.

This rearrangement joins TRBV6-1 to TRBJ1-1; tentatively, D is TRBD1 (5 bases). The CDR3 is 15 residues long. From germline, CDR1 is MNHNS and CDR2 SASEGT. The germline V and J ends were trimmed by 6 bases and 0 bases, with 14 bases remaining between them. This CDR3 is CASSRLGTVNTEAFF. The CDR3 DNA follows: TGTGCCAGCAGCCGGTTAGGGACGGTGAACACTGAAGCTTTCTTT.